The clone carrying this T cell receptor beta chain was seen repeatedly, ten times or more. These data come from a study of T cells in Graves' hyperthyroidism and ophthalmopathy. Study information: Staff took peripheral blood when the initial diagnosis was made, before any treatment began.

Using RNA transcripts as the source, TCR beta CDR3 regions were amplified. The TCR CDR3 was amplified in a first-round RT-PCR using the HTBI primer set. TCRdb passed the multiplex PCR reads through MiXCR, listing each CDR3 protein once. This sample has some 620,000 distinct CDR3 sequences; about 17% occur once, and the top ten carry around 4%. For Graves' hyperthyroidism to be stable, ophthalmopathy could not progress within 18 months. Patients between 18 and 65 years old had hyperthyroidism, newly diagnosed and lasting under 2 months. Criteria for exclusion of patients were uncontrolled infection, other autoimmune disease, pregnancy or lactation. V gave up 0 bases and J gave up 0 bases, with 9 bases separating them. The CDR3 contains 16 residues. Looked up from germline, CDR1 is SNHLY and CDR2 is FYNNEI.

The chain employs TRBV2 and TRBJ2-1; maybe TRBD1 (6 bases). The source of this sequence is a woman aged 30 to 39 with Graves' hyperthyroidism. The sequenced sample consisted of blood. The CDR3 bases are TGTGCCAGCAGTGAAGCGGTAGGGGGCTCCTACAATGAGCAGTTCTTC. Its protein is CASSEAVGGSYNEQFF.